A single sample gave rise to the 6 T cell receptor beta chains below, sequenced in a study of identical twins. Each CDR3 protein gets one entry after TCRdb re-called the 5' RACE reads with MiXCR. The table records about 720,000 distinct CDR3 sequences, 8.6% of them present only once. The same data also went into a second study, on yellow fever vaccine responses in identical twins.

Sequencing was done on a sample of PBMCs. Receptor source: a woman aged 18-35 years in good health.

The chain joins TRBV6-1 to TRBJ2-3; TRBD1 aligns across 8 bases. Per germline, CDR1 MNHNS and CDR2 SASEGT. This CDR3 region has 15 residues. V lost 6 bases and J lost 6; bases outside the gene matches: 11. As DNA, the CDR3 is TGTGCCAGCAGGCAAACGGACAGGGTGGCGGATACGCAGTATTTT. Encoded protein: CASRQTDRVADTQYF.

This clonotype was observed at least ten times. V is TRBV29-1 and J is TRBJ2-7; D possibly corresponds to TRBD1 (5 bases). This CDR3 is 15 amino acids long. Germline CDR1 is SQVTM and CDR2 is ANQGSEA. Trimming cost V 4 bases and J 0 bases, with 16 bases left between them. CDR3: CSVVFGQQNSYEQYF. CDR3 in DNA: TGCAGCGTTGTTTTCGGACAACAAAACTCCTACGAGCAGTACTTC.

The CDR3 sequence: CASSVVSKDEQFF. The CDR3 nucleotides read TGTGCCAGCAGCGTAGTGTCTAAAGATGAGCAGTTCTTC. V is TRBV7-9 and J is TRBJ2-1; D is uncertain. Trimming removed 5 bases at V and 8 bases at J, with 13 bases between. Germline CDR1 SEHNR, CDR2 FQNEAQ (reference sequence). CDR3 size: 13 residues.

The CDR3 DNA is TGCGCCAGCAGTGAGTCAACAGGGCGAAATTCACCCCTCCACTTT. As protein: CASSESTGRNSPLHF. V gene TRBV10-2 combines with J gene TRBJ1-6; tentative D call: TRBD1 (6 bases). Germline V lookup: CDR1 WSHSY, CDR2 SAAADI. V lost 0 bases to trimming and J lost 7 bases, with 10 bases between them. The CDR3 spans 15 residues.

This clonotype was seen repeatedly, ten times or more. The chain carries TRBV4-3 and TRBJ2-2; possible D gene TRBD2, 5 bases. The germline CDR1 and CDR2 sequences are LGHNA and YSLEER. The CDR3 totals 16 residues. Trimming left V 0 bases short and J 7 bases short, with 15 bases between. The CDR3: CASSQDFASRGGELFF. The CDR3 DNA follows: TGCGCCAGCAGCCAAGATTTTGCGTCCCGGGGCGGGGAGCTGTTTTTT.

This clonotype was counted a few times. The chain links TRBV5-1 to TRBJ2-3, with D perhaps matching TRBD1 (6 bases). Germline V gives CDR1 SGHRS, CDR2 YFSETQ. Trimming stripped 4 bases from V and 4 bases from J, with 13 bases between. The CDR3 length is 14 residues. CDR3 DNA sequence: TGCGCCAGCAGCCTACAGGGAGTAGCAGATACGCAGTATTTT. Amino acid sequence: CASSLQGVADTQYF.